This T cell receptor beta chain was retrieved from a study of breast tumors, draining lymph nodes, adjacent tissues (dated by TCRdb to about 2016). Notes on the research overall: TCR beta repertoires were compared across tumor, adjacent nontumor tissue and axillary lymph nodes obtained from breast cancer patients. In human breast cancer, the study set out to assess how tumor, surrounding tissue and draining lymph node repertoires relate to one another and whether T cells might be exchanged between them.

This clonotype was found many times. Its antigen is unknown. Base qualities are not provided; no much larger clone lies one nucleotide away. General conclusions and limits of the study: The conclusion that tumor T cells originate in lymph nodes was presented as consistent with a hypothesis rather than as directly demonstrated. Tumor T-cell repertoires showed less diversity than lymph node repertoires and more diversity than nontumor tissue repertoires, and tumor T-cell repertoires showed preferential V and J gene usage. The data were considered consistent with the idea that most tumor T cells come from the lymph node and then expand in tumor tissue. In luminal-like breast cancer, tumor and nontumor tissue repertoires resembled each other significantly more than in basal-like breast cancer.

The CDR3 numbers 15 residues from cysteine through phenylalanine. Of the read, only the CDR3 DNA is kept; its 45 bases are in frame from base 1. From a lookup of the germline V gene (reference sequence), CDR1 and CDR2 are SEHNR and FQNEAQ. Trimming accounts for 8 bases at V and 4 bases at J, while the number of junction bases matched to no gene is 11. Lymph node samples were obtained from the axillary draining lymph nodes of breast cancer patients. This sample was sequenced with an Illumina HiSeq 2000. TCR beta chain libraries were generated through multiplex PCR amplification. The amplified TCR beta chain products were analyzed by high-throughput sequencing. TCRdb handled the public reads itself, with Q25 trimming in fastp and clone calling in MiXCR, and kept productive beta chains. Duplicate CDR3 protein sequences are folded into a single record with the most common DNA and genes. This sample is represented by 120,000 or so distinct CDR3 sequences; 20% of them were singletons. The top ten constitute about 3.5% of the sample.

The rearranged segments are TRBV7-9 and TRBJ2-3, and 8 bases in between align with TRBD2. This receptor was identified in a female donor with breast cancer. Some clones in this sample may be carry-over from other donors' samples. The sample comprised axillary lymph node tissue. In nucleotide form, the sequence is TGTGCCAGCGAGAAGGGGACTAGGGACCCAGATACGCAGTATTTT. Its protein product is CASEKGTRDPDTQYF.